Each of the 27 T cell receptor beta chains below was sequenced from the same sample in a study of response to subunit inactivated influenza vaccine. TCRdb independently ran MiXCR on the RT-PCR reads; one entry per CDR3 protein. The table records around 790,000 distinct CDR3 sequences, about 20% of them present only once. The input for sequencing was PBMCs from blood, taken approximately 5 days after vaccination. The receptors shown here come from a man aged 50 to 59 who received an inactivated influenza vaccine.

Here the CDR3 reads CASTRITGELFF. CDR3 coding DNA: TGTGCCAGCACGCGGATCACCGGGGAGCTGTTTTTT. V and J are TRBV6-6 and TRBJ2-2; unclear D gene. Trimming took 7 bases from V and 4 from J, leaving 7 bases between them. The CDR3 consists of 12 residues. Germline V CDR1 and CDR2: MNHNY, SVGAGI (reference sequence).

V gene TRBV3-1 combines with J gene TRBJ2-3, with D unclear. Germline V gives CDR1 LGHDT, CDR2 YNNKEL (reference sequence). V was trimmed by 0 bases and J by 10 bases, leaving 8 bases between them. The CDR3 covers 12 residues. CDR3 in DNA: TGTGCCAGCAGCCAAGATCTAAGAGCGCAGTATTTT. This encodes CASSQDLRAQYF.

The table lists this clonotype with a count of one. The chain employs TRBV6-8 and TRBJ1-2; D might be TRBD1 (6 bases). This CDR3 is 14 amino acids long. V was shortened by 8 bases and J by 0 bases, with 13 bases between the two germline ends. The germline gives CDR1 MNHGY, CDR2 SAAAGT. CDR3 sequence reads: CASPTAGANYGYTF. The CDR3 DNA sequence: TGTGCCAGCCCCACGGCAGGGGCTAACTATGGCTACACCTTC.

A few counts support this clonotype. The chain is built from TRBV5-4 and TRBJ2-5; possibly TRBD2 for D (5 bases). This CDR3 is 13 amino acids long. CDR1 SGHNT and CDR2 YYREEE come from the germline V gene (reference sequence). V was cut by 3 bases and J by 5 bases, with 11 bases left in between. The CDR3 DNA reads TGTGCCAGCAGCTCGGAGGCCCCCGAGACCCAGTACTTC. Translating gives CASSSEAPETQYF. Supplemented by reference TRBV5-4 and TRBJ2-5, the full variable domain reads ETGVTQSPTHLIKTRGQQVTLRCSSQSGHNTVSWYQQALGQGPQFIFQYYREEENGRGNFPPRFSGLQFPNYSSELNVNALELDDSALYLCASSSEAPETQYFGPGTRLLVL.

The chain links TRBV5-1 to TRBJ1-2; 7 bases line up with TRBD1. The germline V gene encodes CDR1 SGHRS and CDR2 YFSETQ. This CDR3 comprises 13 residues. V was clipped by 4 bases and J by 5 bases; unmatched bases: 5. The CDR3 sequence: CASSIGQAYGYTF. For the CDR3, the DNA is TGCGCCAGCAGCATCGGACAGGCTTATGGCTACACCTTC.

In its sample, this clonotype was seen once. J is TRBJ2-7 and V is TRBV11-2; D gene uncertain. V was clipped by 5 bases and J by 3 bases, with 20 bases between them. The CDR3 is 16 amino acids. The V gene's germline CDR1 is SGHAT and CDR2 FQNNGV. In nucleotides, the CDR3 is TGTGCCAGCAGCGCTGTCCCTGACCGCGGCATCTACGAGCAGTACTTC. Translation: CASSAVPDRGIYEQYF.

This clonotype came up a few times. The chain uses TRBV5-1 and TRBJ2-1; 8 nucleotides agree with TRBD1. V was pared by 4 bases and J by 2 bases, with 8 bases of the junction left unmatched. This CDR3 region has 16 residues. Looked up from germline, CDR1 is SGHRS and CDR2 is YFSETQ. The CDR3 loop reads CASSPIPGQAYNEQFF. For the CDR3, the DNA is TGCGCCAGCAGCCCGATACCGGGACAGGCCTACAATGAGCAGTTCTTC.

V gene TRBV20-1 combines with J gene TRBJ2-1; no definite D call. This CDR3 comprises 12 residues. Germline V lookup: CDR1 DFQATT, CDR2 SNEGSKA (reference sequence). V shed 3 bases and J shed 7 bases, with 10 bases lying between them. DNA of the CDR3: TGCAGTGCTAGTTCGAATGGAAATGAGCAGTTCTTC. It is translated as CSASSNGNEQFF.

The CDR3 DNA follows: TGTGCCAGCAGTTTGTCCGGGACTAGCGCGAGCTCCTACAATGAGCAGTTCTTC. It encodes CASSLSGTSASSYNEQFF. The chain recombines TRBV27 with TRBJ2-1; 10 bases fit TRBD2. CDR3 size: 18 residues. Per the germline V gene, CDR1 is MNHEY and CDR2 is SMNVEV (reference sequence). After removal of 3 bases from V and 0 bases from J, the junction contained 8 bases not matched to a gene.

In DNA form, the CDR3 reads TGTGCCAGCAGTTTGGGGACCATGGGTGATACGCAGTATTTT. Amino acid sequence: CASSLGTMGDTQYF. The chain links TRBV12-3 or TRBV12-4 to TRBJ2-3, with D tentatively TRBD1 or TRBD2 (5 bases each). This CDR3 is 14 amino acids long. V lost 3 bases and J 6 bases, leaving 13 bases between the germline ends.

This clonotype was observed a few times. The chain recombines TRBV20-1 with TRBJ2-7, with 7 bases fitting TRBD2. Germline V CDR1 and CDR2: DFQATT, SNEGSKA (reference sequence). J lost 0 bases, V lost 0 bases, and 5 bases had no gene match. CDR3 length: 15 residues. CDR3 nucleotide sequence: TGCAGTGCTAGAGATACGCGGGGGAGCTCCTACGAGCAGTACTTC. Translated: CSARDTRGSSYEQYF.

In its sample, this clonotype was seen a few times. The V gene is TRBV7-8, the J gene TRBJ2-1; D perhaps matches TRBD1 (6 bases). CDR1 and CDR2 (germline): SGHVS, FQNEAQ. The length of the CDR3 is 17 residues. Trimming cost V 0 bases and J 5 bases, with 17 bases left between them. This CDR3 reads CASSLATTGIFHNEQFF. The DNA of the CDR3 is TGTGCCAGCAGCTTAGCGACCACAGGGATCTTTCACAATGAGCAGTTCTTC.

This clonotype was counted between two and nine times. The chain is built from TRBV5-5 and TRBJ1-2; 9 bases align to TRBD1. The CDR3 extends over 18 amino acids. Germline CDR1 SGHKS, CDR2 YYEKEE (reference sequence). V was pared by 3 bases and J by 4 bases, with 16 bases of the junction left unmatched. The CDR3 protein is CASSSTERTGAYFYGYTF. In DNA, the CDR3 is TGTGCCAGCAGCTCAACCGAACGGACAGGGGCTTATTTCTATGGCTACACCTTC.

The chain couples TRBV6-2 or TRBV6-3 to TRBJ2-5; D is possibly TRBD2 (5 bases). The germline V gene has CDR1 MNHEY and CDR2 SVGEGT. This CDR3 region has 12 residues. Trimming took 6 bases from V and 7 from J, leaving 12 bases between them. The CDR3 protein is CASRTGSGTQYF. CDR3 DNA sequence: TGTGCCAGCAGGACGGGGAGCGGGACCCAGTACTTC.

This clonotype was counted between two and nine times. The rearrangement uses TRBV12-3 or TRBV12-4 and TRBJ1-1; D gene ambiguous. CDR3 length: 13 residues. Trimming took 4 bases from V and 4 from J, leaving 10 bases between them. This chain's CDR3 is CASSSGMATEAFF. CDR3 coding DNA: TGTGCCAGCAGTTCAGGAATGGCCACTGAAGCTTTCTTT.

The CDR3: CASSLALLTLSYNEQFF. DNA for the CDR3: TGCGCCAGCAGCTTGGCCCTCCTGACTTTATCCTACAATGAGCAGTTCTTC. This chain joins TRBV5-1 and TRBJ2-1; the D is unclear. The CDR3 totals 17 residues. The germline V gene encodes CDR1 SGHRS and CDR2 YFSETQ. Trimming took 0 bases from V and 1 from J, leaving 14 bases between them.

The rearrangement links TRBV7-2 to TRBJ2-7; TRBD2 matches at 7 bases. V shed 2 bases, J shed 2 bases, and the junction held 6 bases outside the gene matches. In germline, CDR1 is SGHTA, CDR2 FQGNSA. This CDR3 region has 15 residues. The CDR3 spells CASSLRTRLTYEQYF. In nucleotides, the CDR3 is TGTGCCAGCAGCTTAAGGACTAGGCTGACCTACGAGCAGTACTTC. Supplemented by reference TRBV7-2 and TRBJ2-7, the full variable domain reads GAGVSQSPSNKVTEKGKDVELRCDPISGHTALYWYRQSLGQGLEFLIYFQGNSAPDKSGLPSDRFSAERTGGSVSTLTIQRTQQEDSAVYLCASSLRTRLTYEQYFGPGTRLTVT.

This chain connects TRBV28 to TRBJ2-4, with 10 bases fitting TRBD1. CDR3 length: 15 amino acids. Germline assignment: CDR1 MDHEN and CDR2 SYDVKM. With 10 bases clipped from V and 1 base from J, the junction kept 7 bases outside the gene matches. The CDR3 nucleotides are TGTGCCACCCTGACAGGGGGCGCCGCCAAAAACATTCAGTACTTC. Amino acids: CATLTGGAAKNIQYF.

This rearrangement joins TRBV10-3 to TRBJ1-1; D is unclear. The CDR3 has 13 amino acids. V lost 11 bases and J 5 bases, leaving 18 bases between the germline ends. CDR1 and CDR2 from the germline V gene are ENHRY and SYGVKD. The CDR3 DNA reads TGTGCCGCCAAGGGTTCGGCGGGTACTGAAGCTTTCTTT. It codes for CAAKGSAGTEAFF.

This clonotype has more than one count but fewer than ten. CDR3 coding DNA: TGTGCCAGCAGTTACACCGGGACAGCGAACACTGAAGCTTTCTTT. As protein: CASSYTGTANTEAFF. The V call is TRBV6-5, the J call TRBJ1-1; 7 nucleotides line up with TRBD1. This CDR3 spans 15 amino acids. Germline CDR1 MNHEY, CDR2 SVGAGI. Trimming cost V 2 bases and J 1 base; bases outside gene matches: 4.

Turning to this clonotype: One end of the junction varies from germline; a read error may be responsible. The J gene is TRBJ2-1, the V gene TRBV12-3 or TRBV12-4; D not certain. The CDR3 sequence is 11 residues long. The CDR3 DNA reads TGTGCCGGCAGTTTAGGACCAGACCTGGGCTTC. This gives the protein CAGSLGPDLGF.

The table lists this clonotype with a count of one. Germline and junction disagree at one end, which may indicate a read error. V and J are TRBV6-4 and TRBJ1-5, with a weak D call TRBD1 (6 bases). Per germline, CDR1 MRHNA and CDR2 SNTAGT. CDR3 size: 17 residues. The CDR3 protein is CASSDSRDTDSDQPQHF. The DNA for the CDR3 is TGTGCCAGCAGTGACAGTCGGGACACCGATAGCGATCAGCCCCAGCATTTT.

The chain couples TRBV7-2 to TRBJ1-5; 10 bases map to TRBD1. V lost 5 bases to trimming and J lost 5 bases; unmatched junction nucleotides: 12. Germline lookup yields CDR1 SGHTA and CDR2 FQGNSA. The CDR3 covers 17 residues. CDR3 DNA: TGTGCCAGCAGCCGGACAGGGGGAGGCCGGATTGATCAGCCCCAGCATTTT. It is translated as CASSRTGGGRIDQPQHF.

The V and J genes are TRBV7-2 and TRBJ2-5; D remains ambiguous. The germline V gene encodes CDR1 SGHTA and CDR2 FQGNSA. The V end was cut by 5 bases, the J end by 4 bases, with 11 bases between. There are 13 residues in the CDR3. CDR3 bases: TGTGCCAGCAGCGATAGAAATACAGAGACCCAGTACTTC. It codes for CASSDRNTETQYF. The full variable domain, completed using reference TRBV7-2 and TRBJ2-5, is GAGVSQSPSNKVTEKGKDVELRCDPISGHTALYWYRQSLGQGLEFLIYFQGNSAPDKSGLPSDRFSAERTGGSVSTLTIQRTQQEDSAVYLCASSDRNTETQYFGPGTRLLVL.

This clonotype was observed a few times. The rearrangement uses TRBV7-8 and TRBJ2-5; the D gene is possibly TRBD2 (6 bases). The V end was cut by 0 bases, the J end by 0 bases, with 11 bases between. The V gene's germline CDR1 is SGHVS and CDR2 FQNEAQ. CDR3 length: 16 amino acids. In DNA, the CDR3 is TGTGCCAGCAGCTTAGCTCCTGCGGGACACCAAGAGACCCAGTACTTC. Amino acids: CASSLAPAGHQETQYF.

The table lists this clonotype with a few counts. The V gene is TRBV19, the J gene TRBJ1-2, with D hard to call. This CDR3 comprises 14 residues. Germline V gene data show CDR1 as LNHDA and CDR2 as SQIVND (reference sequence). V was pared by 0 bases and J by 4 bases, with 9 bases between. The CDR3 reads CASSIDSGFYGYTF. In DNA, the CDR3 is TGTGCCAGTAGTATAGACAGTGGATTCTATGGCTACACCTTC.

This clonotype was seen only a few times. J is TRBJ2-7 and V is TRBV10-3; 12 nucleotides line up with TRBD1. Looked up from germline, CDR1 is ENHRY and CDR2 is SYGVKD. Trimming cost V 9 bases and J 2 bases; bases outside gene matches: 2. CDR3 length equals 13 residues. The CDR3 sequence: CAMGQGAAYEQYF. The DNA of the CDR3 is TGTGCCATGGGACAGGGGGCCGCCTACGAGCAGTACTTC.